Below are 32 T cell receptor beta chains sequenced from a single sample in a study of long-term antiretroviral therapy in people with HIV. The assay used was immunoSEQ (version v3.0), run at survey level. Measured with immunoSEQ multiplex PCR; TCRdb has only the in-frame clones, and not every one. The repertoire consists of around 25,000 clones, with 85% occurring once and the leading ten covering roughly a tenth. Sequenced here: unsorted PBMCs, sampled 2.3 years after starting antiretroviral therapy. The receptors come from a man aged 35-49 years with HIV.

The rearrangement joins TRBV5-1 to TRBJ2-1, with 8 nucleotides matching TRBD1. V dropped 0 bases and J dropped 5; count of bases not matched to a gene: 10. The CDR3 has 17 amino acids. CDR1 SGHRS and CDR2 YFSETQ come from the germline V gene. CDR3 loop: CASSLGCRDRGDNEQFF. DNA of the CDR3: TGCGCCAGCAGCTTGGGGTGCCGCGACAGGGGAGACAATGAGCAGTTCTTC.

The J gene is TRBJ1-5, the V gene TRBV6-9, with D maybe TRBD1 (5 bases). In germline, CDR1 is MNHGY, CDR2 SVAAGI. The CDR3 runs 22 residues. V was trimmed by 5 bases and J by 0 bases, leaving 32 bases between them. CDR3 region: CASSQEPSGAAEHLYSNQPQHF. As DNA, the CDR3 is TGTGCCAGCAGTCAAGAGCCTTCTGGGGCAGCCGAACACCTTTATAGCAATCAGCCCCAGCATTTT.

The chain combines TRBV7-9 with TRBJ1-2; 8 bases map to TRBD1. CDR1 and CDR2 (germline): SEHNR, FQNEAQ (reference sequence). The CDR3 runs to 14 residues. Germline trimming cut 5 bases from V and 14 bases from J; bases unmatched to any gene: 16. The CDR3 reads CASSASQGDSQKTF. The CDR3 DNA reads TGTGCCAGCAGCGCATCACAGGGGGACTCTCAGAAAACCTTC.

The rearrangement joins TRBV30 to TRBJ2-6, with D perhaps TRBD2 (5 bases). Trimming removed 0 bases at V and 0 bases at J, with 6 bases between. CDR3 length: 15 residues. The germline V gene encodes CDR1 GTSNPN and CDR2 SVGIG (reference sequence). CDR3 DNA sequence: TGTGCCTGGAGTGTACGGGACTCTGGGGCCAACGTCCTGACTTTC. As protein: CAWSVRDSGANVLTF.

This chain connects TRBV13 to TRBJ2-4, with no clear D. Germline CDR1 and CDR2: PRHDT and FYEKMQ (reference sequence). The CDR3 spans 14 residues. Trimming pared 5 bases from V and 0 bases from J, leaving 8 bases between. DNA for the CDR3: TGTGCCAGCAGCGAGGAGCTAGCCAAAAACATTCAGTACTTC. Protein product: CASSEELAKNIQYF.

The chain carries TRBV6-1 and TRBJ2-1, with no clear D. Trimming removed 2 bases at V and 8 bases at J, with 10 bases between. Germline V gives CDR1 MNHNS, CDR2 SASEGT. The CDR3 is 13 residues long. The CDR3: CASSEITRDEQFF. The CDR3 DNA follows: TGTGCCAGCAGTGAAATCACCCGGGATGAGCAGTTCTTC.

The chain joins TRBV9 to TRBJ1-2; possible D gene TRBD1, 5 bases. The CDR3 is 15 amino acids. Trimming shortened V by 3 bases and J by 2 bases, and 14 bases separated the two germline ends. Germline V gene data show CDR1 as SGDLS and CDR2 as YYNGEE. The CDR3 DNA reads TGTGCCAGCAGCGAGCAGGGAGAACTCAACTATGGCTACACCTTC. Amino acids: CASSEQGELNYGYTF. The variable domain in full, with the rest retrieved from reference TRBV9 and TRBJ1-2, is DSGVTQTPKHLITATGQRVTLRCSPRSGDLSVYWYQQSLDQGLQFLIQYYNGEERAKGNILERFSAQQFPDLHSELNLSSLELGDSALYFCASSEQGELNYGYTFGSGTRLTVV.

The V gene is TRBV9, the J gene TRBJ1-2; D ambiguous. Trimming took 0 bases from V and 5 from J, leaving 11 bases between them. CDR3 length: 14 amino acids. Germline loops: CDR1 SGDLS, CDR2 YYNGEE. The CDR3 bases are TGTGCCAGCAGCGTAGTGGAAGCGGAGTATGGCTACACCTTC. It yields the protein CASSVVEAEYGYTF.

The chain combines TRBV4-1 with TRBJ1-4; D is possibly TRBD1 (6 bases). With 4 bases removed from V and 6 bases from J, the gap between germline ends came to 18 bases. The CDR3 covers 16 residues. CDR1 is MGHRA, CDR2 YSYEKL, per germline. This CDR3 reads CASSPGKDSSDEKLFF. The CDR3 DNA reads TGCGCCAGCAGCCCAGGGAAGGACAGTTCAGATGAAAAACTGTTTTTT.

The chain has TRBV7-2 and TRBJ2-1; maybe TRBD2 (6 bases). V shed 3 bases and J shed 5 bases, with 8 bases lying between them. Germline CDR1 reads SGHTA; CDR2 reads FQGNSA. CDR3 length equals 13 residues. As DNA, the CDR3 is TGTGCCAGCAGCTTCGGGAGTAACAATGAGCAGTTCTTC. Residues: CASSFGSNNEQFF.

This clone was counted a few times. The chain is built from TRBV27 and TRBJ2-7; tentative D call: TRBD1 (5 bases). Looked up from germline, CDR1 is MNHEY and CDR2 is SMNVEV (reference sequence). Trimming removed 5 bases at V and 3 bases at J, with 11 bases between. This CDR3 contains 13 residues. CDR3 sequence reads: CASSHATVYEQYF. CDR3 DNA sequence: TGTGCCAGCAGTCACGCGACAGTCTACGAGCAGTACTTC.

This clone was observed a single time. This sequence joins TRBV7-9 and TRBJ1-1, with TRBD1 identical over 7 bases. With 10 bases clipped from V and 8 bases from J, the junction kept 13 bases outside the gene matches. The germline V gene has CDR1 SEHNR and CDR2 FQNEAQ (reference sequence). The CDR3 has 13 amino acids. The CDR3 nucleotides read TGTGCCACCCGGACAGGCATCCGCTCCGAAGCTTTCTTT. It encodes CATRTGIRSEAFF.

J is TRBJ2-1 and V is TRBV7-8; TRBD2 matches at 10 bases. J gave up 4 bases and V 1 base, and 13 bases lay outside the gene matches. This CDR3 contains 19 residues. The germline V gene has CDR1 SGHVS and CDR2 FQNEAQ. CDR3 DNA sequence: TGTGCCAGCAGCTTAGGGCGGGGGGAGCGGGAGGGATTATACAATGAGCAGTTCTTC. Its protein product is CASSLGRGEREGLYNEQFF.

The chain recombines TRBV7-8 with TRBJ2-2, with D hard to call. Germline V gene lookup returns CDR1 SGHVS and CDR2 FQNEAQ. V was clipped by 5 bases and J by 2 bases, with 12 bases between them. This CDR3 is 15 amino acids long. DNA for the CDR3: TGTGCCAGCAGCCCGACCTGGGTCAACACCGGGGAGCTGTTTTTT. Amino acids: CASSPTWVNTGELFF.

The chain links TRBV5-1 to TRBJ2-7, with a possible D match to TRBD2 (6 bases). V lost 3 bases and J lost 2, with 15 bases in between. The CDR3 length is 15 residues. The germline CDR1 and CDR2 sequences are SGHRS and YFSETQ. The CDR3 sequence is CASSWGLPKPYEQYF. The CDR3, as DNA: TGCGCCAGCAGCTGGGGACTCCCTAAACCCTACGAGCAGTACTTC.

The rearrangement links TRBV7-3 to TRBJ2-3; TRBD1 agrees at 7 bases. The CDR3 extends over 15 amino acids. Unmatched junction bases numbered 5, after V lost 1 base and J lost 4 bases. Per the germline V gene, CDR1 is SGHTA and CDR2 is FQGTGA. CDR3: CASSLSGTEADTQYF. CDR3 in DNA: TGTGCCAGCAGCTTAAGTGGGACAGAAGCAGATACGCAGTATTTT.

This sequence joins TRBV28 and TRBJ1-2; D gene unclear. The CDR3 consists of 14 residues. The V gene lost 6 bases and the J gene lost 2 bases, with 13 bases spanning the gap. Germline CDR1 and CDR2: MDHEN and SYDVKM. CDR3 residues: CASSPPGWNYGYTF. The CDR3 region has the DNA TGTGCCAGCAGCCCCCCTGGGTGGAACTATGGCTACACCTTC.

This chain's CDR3 is CASSESSPGQGAGYEQYF. CDR3 nucleotide sequence: TGTGCCAGCAGTGAATCTAGTCCGGGACAGGGGGCGGGGTACGAGCAGTACTTC. The chain is built from TRBV6-1 and TRBJ2-7; 12 nucleotides align to TRBD1. Germline V lookup: CDR1 MNHNS, CDR2 SASEGT. CDR3 length: 18 residues. Trimming took 2 bases from V and 4 from J; bases not matched to a gene: 12.

The chain is built from TRBV28 and TRBJ2-7; 8 bases are a match to TRBD1. The germline V gene encodes CDR1 MDHEN and CDR2 SYDVKM. The CDR3 is 14 residues long. V was clipped by 7 bases and J by 4 bases; unmatched bases: 9. Written as DNA, the CDR3 is TGTGCCAGCACCCCGACAGGGGAGTATTACGAGCAGTACTTC. This sequence encodes CASTPTGEYYEQYF. Full variable domain (rest looked up from reference TRBV28 and TRBJ2-7): DVKVTQSSRYLVKRTGEKVFLECVQDMDHENMFWYRQDPGLGLRLIYFSYDVKMKEKGDIPEGYSVSREKKERFSLILESASTNQTSMYLCASTPTGEYYEQYFGPGTRLTVT.

This chain joins TRBV19 and TRBJ2-1, with TRBD2 matching 8 bases. Germline CDR1 LNHDA, CDR2 SQIVND (reference sequence). The CDR3 is 14 residues long. V gave up 1 base and J gave up 9 bases; unmatched junction bases: 5. CDR3 in amino acids: CASSIAGGYSEQFF. The CDR3 region has the DNA TGTGCCAGTAGTATAGCGGGGGGGTATAGTGAGCAGTTCTTC.

V usage is TRBV9 and J usage is TRBJ2-7, with 8 bases matching TRBD1. The germline CDR1 and CDR2 sequences are SGDLS and YYNGEE. V shed 0 bases, J shed 7 bases, and the junction held 9 bases outside the gene matches. The CDR3 totals 15 residues. The CDR3 loop is CASSVGQGAPIEQYF. The CDR3 DNA reads as TGTGCCAGCAGCGTAGGGCAGGGGGCTCCCATTGAGCAGTACTTC.

The rearrangement joins TRBV7-8 to TRBJ1-6; D ambiguous. The CDR3 length is 15 residues. Trimming removed 5 bases from V and 10 bases from J, with 18 bases in between. The V gene's germline CDR1 is SGHVS and CDR2 FQNEAQ. CDR3 region: CASSPVTSRESPLHF. DNA for the CDR3: TGTGCCAGCAGCCCGGTTACGTCCCGAGAATCACCCCTCCACTTT.

The CDR3 protein is CASSYVAGGGDTQYF. The CDR3 region has the DNA TGTGCCAGCAGTTACGTTGCGGGAGGAGGAGATACGCAGTATTTT. This chain joins TRBV6-6 and TRBJ2-3, with TRBD2 matching 8 bases. Trimming took 2 bases from V and 5 from J; bases not matched to a gene: 6. Germline V gene lookup returns CDR1 MNHNY and CDR2 SVGAGI (reference sequence). The CDR3 loop spans 15 amino acids.

The rearrangement links TRBV5-1 to TRBJ2-7; unclear D gene. Trimming took off 5 bases at V and 3 bases at J, with 15 bases between the two ends. The CDR3 contains 14 residues. Germline CDR1 reads SGHRS; CDR2 reads YFSETQ. CDR3 in amino acids: CASSPQESRYEQYF. Written as DNA, the CDR3 is TGCGCCAGCAGTCCCCAGGAGTCCCGCTACGAGCAGTACTTC. Drawing the rest from reference TRBV5-1 and TRBJ2-7, the complete variable domain is KAGVTQTPRYLIKTRGQQVTLSCSPISGHRSVSWYQQTPGQGLQFLFEYFSETQRNKGNFPGRFSGRQFSNSRSEMNVSTLELGDSALYLCASSPQESRYEQYFGPGTRLTVT.

This chain connects TRBV27 to TRBJ1-4; no definite D call. V dropped 6 bases and J dropped 5 bases, with 19 bases sitting between them. The CDR3 covers 16 residues. Germline CDR1 reads MNHEY; CDR2 reads SMNVEV (reference sequence). DNA of the CDR3: TGTGCCAGCAGCAGATTCCCGGGGAATACGAATGAAAAACTGTTTTTT. Residues: CASSRFPGNTNEKLFF.

The chain recombines TRBV6-6 with TRBJ1-5; D gene ambiguous. The CDR3 is 12 amino acids. The germline V gene has CDR1 MNHNY and CDR2 SVGAGI (reference sequence). Trimming took off 5 bases at V and 0 bases at J, with 2 bases between the two ends. The CDR3 loop reads CASSNSNQPQHF. The CDR3 DNA reads TGTGCCAGCAGTAATAGCAATCAGCCCCAGCATTTT.

Written as DNA, the CDR3 is TGTGCCAGCAGCTCCGACCAGTCGGAGCAGTACTTC. It is translated as CASSSDQSEQYF. The rearrangement links TRBV7-9 to TRBJ2-7; the D is unclear. Germline lookup yields CDR1 SEHNR and CDR2 FQNEAQ (reference sequence). With 4 bases removed from V and 7 bases from J, the gap between germline ends came to 11 bases. This CDR3 comprises 12 residues. Filled out from reference TRBV7-9 and TRBJ2-7, the complete variable domain reads DTGVSQNPRHKITKRGQNVTFRCDPISEHNRLYWYRQTLGQGPEFLTYFQNEAQLEKSRLLSDRFSAERPKGSFSTLEIQRTEQGDSAMYLCASSSDQSEQYFGPGTRLTVT.

The J gene is TRBJ2-5, the V gene TRBV5-5; TRBD2 matches 7 bases. Germline values: CDR1 SGHKS, CDR2 YYEKEE (reference sequence). After removal of 4 bases from V and 1 base from J, the junction contained 7 bases not matched to a gene. The CDR3 covers 15 residues. This chain's CDR3 is CASSPPLAVQETQYF. The CDR3 DNA sequence: TGTGCCAGCAGCCCTCCCCTAGCGGTCCAAGAGACCCAGTACTTC.

The chain combines TRBV7-3 with TRBJ2-1; D possibly corresponds to TRBD2 (6 bases). V shed 5 bases and J shed 8 bases, with 16 bases lying between them. The CDR3 sequence is 14 residues long. The germline gives CDR1 SGHTA, CDR2 FQGTGA. CDR3 coding DNA: TGTGCCAGCAGCCCTGGGACCGGCGGGGATGAGCAGTTCTTC. Residues: CASSPGTGGDEQFF.

J is TRBJ1-1 and V is TRBV7-2, with D perhaps TRBD1 (5 bases). The germline V and J ends were trimmed by 2 bases and 1 base, with 8 bases remaining between them. The CDR3 contains 14 residues. Germline V gene data show CDR1 as SGHTA and CDR2 as FQGNSA. The CDR3 is CASSLMGGNTEAFF. As DNA, the CDR3 is TGTGCCAGCAGCTTAATGGGGGGGAACACTGAAGCTTTCTTT.

The rearrangement links TRBV11-2 to TRBJ2-1, with D tentatively TRBD1 (5 bases). Trimming shortened V by 4 bases and J by 6 bases, and 10 bases separated the two germline ends. Germline V gene lookup returns CDR1 SGHAT and CDR2 FQNNGV. CDR3 length equals 13 residues. The CDR3 DNA is TGTGCCAGCAGCTCCAGACAGACCAATGAGCAGTTCTTC. Protein sequence: CASSSRQTNEQFF. The full variable domain, its missing parts supplied by reference TRBV11-2 and TRBJ2-1, is EAGVAQSPRYKIIEKRQSVAFWCNPISGHATLYWYQQILGQGPKLLIQFQNNGVVDDSQLPKDRFSAERLKGVDSTLKIQPAKLEDSAVYLCASSSRQTNEQFFGPGTRLTVL.

The chain is built from TRBV6-5 and TRBJ2-7, with TRBD2 identical over 8 bases. The junction had 10 bases not matched to a gene; V was cut back by 6 bases and J by 3 bases. The CDR3 contains 15 residues. CDR1 and CDR2 (germline): MNHEY, SVGAGI. The CDR3 sequence is CASRLLSGSFYEQYF. The DNA for the CDR3 is TGTGCCAGCAGGCTCCTGAGCGGGAGCTTCTACGAGCAGTACTTC.